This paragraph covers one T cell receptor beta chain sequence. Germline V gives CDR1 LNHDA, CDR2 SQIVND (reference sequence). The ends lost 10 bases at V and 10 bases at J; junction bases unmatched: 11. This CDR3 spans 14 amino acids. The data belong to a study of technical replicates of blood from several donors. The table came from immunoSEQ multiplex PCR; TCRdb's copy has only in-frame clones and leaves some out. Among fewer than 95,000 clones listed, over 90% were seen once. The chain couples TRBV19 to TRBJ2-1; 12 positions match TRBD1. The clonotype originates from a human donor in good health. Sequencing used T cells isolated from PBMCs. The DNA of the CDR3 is TGTGCCATCTCACCGGGACAGGGGGCAGACGAGCAGTTCTTC. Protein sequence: CAISPGQGADEQFF. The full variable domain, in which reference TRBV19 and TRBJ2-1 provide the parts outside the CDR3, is DGGITQSPKYLFRKEGQNVTLSCEQNLNHDAMYWYRQDPGQGLRLIYYSQIVNDFQKGDIAEGYSVSREKKESFPLTVTSAQKNPTAFYLCAISPGQGADEQFFGPGTRLTVL.